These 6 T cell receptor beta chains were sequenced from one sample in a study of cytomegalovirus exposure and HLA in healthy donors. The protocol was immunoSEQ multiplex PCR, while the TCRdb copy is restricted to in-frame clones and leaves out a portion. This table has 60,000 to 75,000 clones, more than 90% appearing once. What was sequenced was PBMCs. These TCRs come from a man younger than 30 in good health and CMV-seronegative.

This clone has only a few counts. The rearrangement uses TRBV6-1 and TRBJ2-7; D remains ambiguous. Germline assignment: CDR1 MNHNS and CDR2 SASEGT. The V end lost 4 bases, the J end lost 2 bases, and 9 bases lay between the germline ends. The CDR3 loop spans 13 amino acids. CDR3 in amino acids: CASSVSEPYEQYF. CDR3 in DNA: TGTGCCAGCAGTGTTTCGGAGCCCTACGAGCAGTACTTC.

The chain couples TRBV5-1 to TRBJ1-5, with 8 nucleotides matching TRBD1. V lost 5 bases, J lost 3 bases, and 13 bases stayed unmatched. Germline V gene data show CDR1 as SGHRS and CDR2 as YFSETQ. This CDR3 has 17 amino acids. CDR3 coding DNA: TGCGCCAGCAGTTCTTGGCCTCCGGACAGGGACAATCAGCCCCAGCATTTT. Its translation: CASSSWPPDRDNQPQHF.

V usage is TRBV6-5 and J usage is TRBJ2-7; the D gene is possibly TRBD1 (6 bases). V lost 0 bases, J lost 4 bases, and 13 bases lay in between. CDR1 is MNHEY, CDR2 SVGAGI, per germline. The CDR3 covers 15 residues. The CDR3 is CASSYSRQVKYEQYF. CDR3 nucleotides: TGTGCCAGCAGTTACTCCAGACAGGTTAAATACGAGCAGTACTTC.

The CDR3 sequence is CASSQGRANGELFF. CDR3 DNA sequence: TGCGCCAGCAGCCAGGGGAGGGCTAACGGGGAGCTGTTTTTT. The chain has TRBV4-1 and TRBJ2-2; 7 nucleotides align to TRBD2. Trimming at V came to 3 bases and at J to 7 bases, leaving 5 bases not matched to a gene. Germline V CDR1 and CDR2: MGHRA, YSYEKL. This CDR3 spans 14 amino acids.

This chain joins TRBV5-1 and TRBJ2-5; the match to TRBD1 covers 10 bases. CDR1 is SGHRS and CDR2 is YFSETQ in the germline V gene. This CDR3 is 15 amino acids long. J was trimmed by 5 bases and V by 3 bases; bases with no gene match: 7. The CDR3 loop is CASSWETGGLETQYF. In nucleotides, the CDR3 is TGCGCCAGCAGCTGGGAGACAGGGGGCTTGGAGACCCAGTACTTC.

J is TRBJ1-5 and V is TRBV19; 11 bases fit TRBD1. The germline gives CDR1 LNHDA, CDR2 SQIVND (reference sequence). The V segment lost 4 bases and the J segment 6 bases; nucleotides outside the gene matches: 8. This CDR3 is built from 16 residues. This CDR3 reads CASSSPRTGGIQPQHF. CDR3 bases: TGTGCCAGTAGTAGCCCCCGGACAGGGGGCATTCAGCCCCAGCATTTT.